Below are 22 T cell receptor beta chains sequenced from a single sample in a study of shared clonotypes between healthy human individuals. Method: immunoSEQ multiplex PCR; TCRdb's copy keeps in-frame clones and lacks some. The data hold about 710,000 clones, with around four fifths observed a single time. Input material: memory CD4+ T cells sorted from blood. Subset in this sample: CD45RA-negative fraction. These receptors originate from a woman aged 25 to 45 in good health.

CDR3 DNA: TGTGCCAGCAGTCCGACAGGGGCGAGCACAGATACGCAGTATTTT. Translating gives CASSPTGASTDTQYF. The rearrangement links TRBV2 to TRBJ2-3, with 8 bases identical to TRBD1. Germline lookup yields CDR1 SNHLY and CDR2 FYNNEI. The V gene end was trimmed by 5 bases and the J gene end by 0 bases; junction bases not matched to a gene: 4. The CDR3 runs 15 residues.

This clone occurred many times. V is TRBV27 and J is TRBJ1-4, with D possibly matching TRBD1 (5 bases). Germline V lookup: CDR1 MNHEY, CDR2 SMNVEV (reference sequence). V lost 6 bases and J 6 bases, leaving 17 bases between the germline ends. CDR3 size: 15 residues. The CDR3 protein is CASSHEGLAYEKLFF. Written as DNA, the CDR3 is TGTGCCAGCAGCCATGAGGGGCTAGCGTATGAAAAACTGTTTTTT.

The J gene is TRBJ2-5, the V gene TRBV4-2; 10 nucleotides match TRBD2. The DNA end favors TRBJ2-7, so the J call may be wrong. The CDR3 sequence is 16 residues long. Germline loops: CDR1 LGHNA, CDR2 YNFKEQ. The CDR3 DNA follows: TGTGCCAGCAGCCGATCTTTAGGACTAGCGGCCTACGAGCAGTACTTC. Translation: CASSRSLGLAAYEQYF.

V is TRBV19 and J is TRBJ2-7; TRBD2 matches at 9 bases. Germline lookup yields CDR1 LNHDA and CDR2 SQIVND (reference sequence). The CDR3 contains 15 residues. The ends lost 3 bases at V and 2 bases at J; junction bases unmatched: 5. This CDR3 is CASSMMREGTYEQYF. The CDR3, as DNA: TGTGCCAGTAGTATGATGCGGGAGGGTACCTACGAGCAGTACTTC. Combining the CDR3 with reference TRBV19 and TRBJ2-7 gives the whole variable domain DGGITQSPKYLFRKEGQNVTLSCEQNLNHDAMYWYRQDPGQGLRLIYYSQIVNDFQKGDIAEGYSVSREKKESFPLTVTSAQKNPTAFYLCASSMMREGTYEQYFGPGTRLTVT.

This clone showed up just a few times. The CDR3 reads CASSKLTGDRGNTEAFF. The DNA of the CDR3 is TGCGCCAGCAGCAAACTTACGGGCGACAGGGGGAACACTGAAGCTTTCTTT. V and J are TRBV5-1 and TRBJ1-1; 8 bases align to TRBD1. CDR1 is SGHRS and CDR2 is YFSETQ in the germline V gene. The length of the CDR3 is 17 residues. With V trimmed by 4 bases and J by 1 base, 12 bases remained unmatched.

The V and J genes are TRBV7-2 and TRBJ2-7, with 8 bases matching TRBD1. V gave up 5 bases and J gave up 5 bases; unmatched junction bases: 8. The CDR3 length is 14 residues. Per germline, CDR1 SGHTA and CDR2 FQGNSA. CDR3 in amino acids: CASSARTGRNEQYF. CDR3 bases: TGTGCCAGCAGCGCTAGGACAGGGAGGAACGAGCAGTACTTC.

The DNA of the CDR3 is TGTGCCAGCAGTGTACGGGATCAGCCCCAGCATTTT. It is translated as CASSVRDQPQHF. The chain recombines TRBV25-1 with TRBJ1-5; D unresolved. This CDR3 region has 12 residues. In germline, CDR1 is MGHDK, CDR2 SYGVNS. V lost 4 bases and J 5 bases, leaving 6 bases between the germline ends.

Here the CDR3 reads CASRPGQGAHSSYEQYF. CDR3 nucleotide sequence: TGCGCCAGCAGGCCGGGACAGGGGGCCCACAGCTCCTACGAGCAGTACTTC. The V gene is TRBV4-1, the J gene TRBJ2-7, with 12 nucleotides matching TRBD1. Trimming at V came to 6 bases and at J to 0 bases, leaving 9 bases not matched to a gene. CDR1 MGHRA and CDR2 YSYEKL come from the germline V gene. There are 17 residues in the CDR3.

The DNA for the CDR3 is TGTGCCAGCAGTTCCCACAGGAGGAACACTGAAGCTTTCTTT. This gives the protein CASSSHRRNTEAFF. This chain links TRBV28 with TRBJ1-1, with a possible D match to TRBD1 (5 bases). CDR3 length: 14 residues. Trimming left V 4 bases short and J 1 base short, with 10 bases between. CDR1 is MDHEN, CDR2 SYDVKM, per germline.

This clone was observed a few times. The V gene is TRBV19, the J gene TRBJ2-7, with D perhaps given as TRBD1 or TRBD2 (7 bases each). Germline V gene lookup returns CDR1 LNHDA and CDR2 SQIVND (reference sequence). The CDR3 length is 16 residues. The V end lost 3 bases, the J end lost 0 bases, and 15 bases lay between the germline ends. The DNA for the CDR3 is TGTGCCAGTAGTATGCAGGGGAGGGACAGCTCCTACGAGCAGTACTTC. Translation gives CASSMQGRDSSYEQYF.

The rearrangement joins TRBV11-2 to TRBJ1-1, with D possibly being TRBD1 (6 bases). V lost 5 bases, J lost 4 bases, and 14 bases lay in between. CDR1 and CDR2 (germline): SGHAT, FQNNGV. The CDR3 covers 14 residues. The CDR3 nucleotides read TGTGCCAGCAGCCCGCCAACAGGGATCACTGAAGCTTTCTTT. Protein sequence: CASSPPTGITEAFF.

The chain uses TRBV27 and TRBJ2-7, with D possibly matching TRBD2 (6 bases). CDR1 and CDR2 (germline): MNHEY, SMNVEV (reference sequence). The V end was cut by 6 bases, the J end by 0 bases, with 15 bases between. CDR3 length: 15 residues. The CDR3 region is CASSLERARSYEQYF. Written as DNA, the CDR3 is TGTGCCAGCAGCCTTGAGCGGGCCCGCTCCTACGAGCAGTACTTC.

J is TRBJ1-2 and V is TRBV5-1; possibly TRBD1 for D (6 bases). The CDR3 consists of 14 residues. CDR1 and CDR2 from the germline V gene are SGHRS and YFSETQ. V dropped 2 bases and J dropped 8 bases, with 16 bases sitting between them. The CDR3 here is CASSFVARGYGYTF. CDR3 sequence (DNA): TGCGCCAGCAGCTTCGTCGCCAGGGGATACGGCTACACCTTC.

This clone occurred a few times. The chain couples TRBV28 to TRBJ1-5; no firm D call. CDR1 and CDR2 from the germline V gene are MDHEN and SYDVKM. Trimming left V 6 bases short and J 7 bases short, with 13 bases between. CDR3 size: 13 residues. This CDR3 reads CASRDGSDQPQHF. CDR3 DNA: TGTGCCAGCAGGGACGGTAGCGACCAGCCCCAGCATTTT.

The rearrangement joins TRBV5-1 to TRBJ2-7; D is ambiguous. Germline assignment: CDR1 SGHRS and CDR2 YFSETQ. Trimming took 4 bases from V and 0 from J, leaving 17 bases between them. The CDR3 extends over 16 amino acids. The CDR3 DNA follows: TGCGCCAGCAGCCCCTTAGGCAGCACCTTCTCCTACGAGCAGTACTTC. This translates into CASSPLGSTFSYEQYF. Complete variable domain (other parts from reference TRBV5-1 and TRBJ2-7): KAGVTQTPRYLIKTRGQQVTLSCSPISGHRSVSWYQQTPGQGLQFLFEYFSETQRNKGNFPGRFSGRQFSNSRSEMNVSTLELGDSALYLCASSPLGSTFSYEQYFGPGTRLTVT.

J is TRBJ2-7 and V is TRBV29-1; 8 bases fit TRBD1. J gave up 2 bases and V 7 bases, and 4 bases lay outside the gene matches. Germline loops: CDR1 SQVTM, CDR2 ANQGSEA. This CDR3 spans 12 amino acids. The CDR3 spells CSAGGRAYEQYF. CDR3 sequence (DNA): TGCAGCGCAGGGGGCAGGGCCTACGAGCAGTACTTC.

The chain is built from TRBV7-3 and TRBJ2-1, with TRBD2 matching 8 bases. V gave up 1 base and J gave up 4 bases; unmatched junction bases: 3. Germline V gene sequence: CDR1 SGHTA, CDR2 FQGTGA. This CDR3 contains 15 residues. The DNA for the CDR3 is TGTGCCAGCAGCTTAATTGGCGGGGGGTACAATGAGCAGTTCTTC. This encodes CASSLIGGGYNEQFF. The whole variable domain, filled in from reference TRBV7-3 and TRBJ2-1, reads GAGVSQTPSNKVTEKGKYVELRCDPISGHTALYWYRQSLGQGPEFLIYFQGTGAADDSGLPNDRFFAVRPEGSVSTLKIQRTERGDSAVYLCASSLIGGGYNEQFFGPGTRLTVL.

The rearrangement links TRBV18 to TRBJ1-1, with a weak D call TRBD1 (5 bases). CDR3 length equals 17 residues. Germline V lookup: CDR1 KGHSH, CDR2 LQKENI. The germline V and J ends were trimmed by 0 bases and 4 bases, with 18 bases remaining between them. DNA of the CDR3: TGTGCCAGCTCACCACCCTTCTACGGGGTTGGGGGCACTGAAGCTTTCTTT. Translating it yields CASSPPFYGVGGTEAFF.

The chain combines TRBV27 with TRBJ1-5; D is perhaps TRBD1 (6 bases). V lost 7 bases and J 3 bases, leaving 13 bases between the germline ends. There are 14 residues in the CDR3. Germline CDR1 and CDR2: MNHEY and SMNVEV (reference sequence). The CDR3 region is CASNKGGFNQPQHF. CDR3 DNA sequence: TGTGCCAGCAACAAAGGGGGATTCAATCAGCCCCAGCATTTT.

Concerning this clone: Other DNA sequences of this sample code for an identical CDR3. The chain joins TRBV27 to TRBJ1-1; no definite D call. The germline gives CDR1 MNHEY, CDR2 SMNVEV (reference sequence). The CDR3 is 15 amino acids. V was shortened by 5 bases and J by 0 bases, with 13 bases between the two germline ends. CDR3 sequence: CASSRDPVMNTEAFF. The CDR3 coding sequence is TGTGCCAGCAGTAGAGACCCGGTCATGAACACTGAAGCTTTCTTT.

A note on this clone: Within the sample, other DNA sequences also encode this same CDR3. This chain connects TRBV28 to TRBJ1-2; D uncertain. V lost 3 bases, J lost 8 bases, and 7 bases lay in between. The CDR3 loop spans 11 amino acids. The germline V gene has CDR1 MDHEN and CDR2 SYDVKM. The CDR3 spells CASSFLGGYTF. CDR3 DNA: TGTGCCAGCAGTTTTCTGGGGGGCTACACCTTC.

The chain carries TRBV19 and TRBJ2-5, with D possibly being TRBD2 (6 bases). This CDR3 is 17 amino acids long. Germline values: CDR1 LNHDA, CDR2 SQIVND (reference sequence). V was cut by 1 base and J by 2 bases, with 17 bases left in between. CDR3 coding DNA: TGTGCCAGTAGTATAGGTATCGGTCTGGCGGGACAAGAGACCCAGTACTTC. Translating it yields CASSIGIGLAGQETQYF.